Only a few counts were recorded for the clone carrying this T cell receptor beta chain. Its specificity is unknown. TCRdb passed the 5' RACE reads through MiXCR, listing each CDR3 protein once. The table has some 300,000 distinct CDR3 sequences, roughly 9% seen once; the top ten hold approximately 3.3%. The sample is drawn from a study of T cells after yellow fever vaccination. Study-level results: It was the secondary response that reached its peak faster, day 5 versus 15, but it was weaker. Post-booster samples contained most primary-vaccination clones (approximately 96% CD4, about 85% CD8).

J lost 5 bases, V lost 7 bases, and 10 bases had no gene match. Germline-derived CDR1 and CDR2 are SGHRS and YFSETQ. This CDR3 contains 14 residues. The chain carries TRBV5-1 and TRBJ2-5, with 8 bases that match TRBD1. This sequence originates from a man aged 18 to 30 who received the YFV17D yellow fever vaccine. The specimen comprised CD4+ T cells sorted from PBMCs, sampled 5 days after the yellow fever booster vaccination. As DNA, the CDR3 is TGCGCCAGCCATGGGACAGGCTTTGGGGAGACCCAGTACTTC. Translation: CASHGTGFGETQYF.